This T cell receptor beta chain was sequenced for a study of blood T cell repertoires in COVID-19. Study background: Samples representing acute and convalescent COVID-19 were sourced from the United States, Italy and Spain.

Sequencing used immunoSEQ multiplex PCR; TCRdb keeps in-frame clones, though not all of them. The data hold 55,000 to 65,000 clones, with 80% to 90% observed a single time. CDR3 length: 16 residues. The chain joins TRBV21-1 to TRBJ1-3; TRBD1 is the table's D call, not checked against the DNA. TRBV21-1 is a pseudogene locus. This receptor was identified in a man in his 60s with active or convalescent COVID-19. What was sequenced was peripheral blood. The CDR3 DNA reads as TGTGCCAGCAACTTACCACAGGGGTCCCCTGGAAACACCATATATTTT. Translated: CASNLPQGSPGNTIYF.